This entry describes one TCR beta chain. Germline CDR1 is SGHRS and CDR2 is YFSETQ. The CDR3 contains 15 residues. V dropped 3 bases and J dropped 0 bases, with 7 bases sitting between them. Full-length variable regions came from constant-region reverse primers plus semi-nested Nested Universal Primer A PCR. Each CDR3 protein gets one entry after TCRdb re-called the 5' RACE reads with MiXCR. In the table there are approximately 53,000 distinct CDR3 sequences, roughly 30% of which are singletons. This sequence was found in a female donor with breast cancer. The sequenced sample consisted of tumor-infiltrating memory CD4+ T cells sorted from the breast tumor. Subset described: memory CD4+ T cells, CD4+CD45RO+CD25-. V usage is TRBV5-1 and J usage is TRBJ2-6; D remains ambiguous. The DNA for the CDR3 is TGCGCCAGCAGCTCGTCCTACTCTGGGGCCAACGTCCTGACTTTC. This codes for CASSSSYSGANVLTF.